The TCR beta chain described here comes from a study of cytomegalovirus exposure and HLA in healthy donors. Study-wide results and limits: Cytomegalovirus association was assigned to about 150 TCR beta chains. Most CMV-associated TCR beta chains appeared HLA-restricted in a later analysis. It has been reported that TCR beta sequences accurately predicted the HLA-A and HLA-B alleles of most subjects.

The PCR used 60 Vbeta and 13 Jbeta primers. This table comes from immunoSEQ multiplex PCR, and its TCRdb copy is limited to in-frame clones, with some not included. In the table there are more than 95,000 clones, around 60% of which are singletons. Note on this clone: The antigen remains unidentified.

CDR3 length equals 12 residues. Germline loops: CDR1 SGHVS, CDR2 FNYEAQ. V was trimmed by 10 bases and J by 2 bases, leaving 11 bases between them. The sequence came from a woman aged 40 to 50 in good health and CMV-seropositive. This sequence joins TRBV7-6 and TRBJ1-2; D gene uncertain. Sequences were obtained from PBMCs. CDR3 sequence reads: CATLRGNYGYTF. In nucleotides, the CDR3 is TGTGCCACCCTAAGAGGGAACTATGGCTACACCTTC.